This T cell receptor beta chain emerged from a study of siplizumab effects on memory and regulatory T cells. Overall study findings and caveats: Both greater diversity than memory cells and a major contribution to the alloresponse seemed to characterize naive T cells.

Measured with immunoSEQ multiplex PCR; TCRdb has only the in-frame clones, and not every one. The table shows 100,000 or so clones, with around 93% occurring only once. The CDR3 extends over 14 amino acids. Germline CDR1 is SGHDN and CDR2 is FVKESK. With 0 bases removed from V and 5 bases from J, the gap between germline ends came to 8 bases. Concerning this clone: No antigen is known for it.

The chain combines TRBV14 with TRBJ2-1; no firm D call. Material for sequencing was non-Treg CD4+ T cells sorted from blood. The sequence came from a human donor in good health. The CDR3 DNA sequence: TGTGCCAGCAGCCAAGAATTAGGGCACAATGAGCAGTTCTTC. The encoded protein is CASSQELGHNEQFF.